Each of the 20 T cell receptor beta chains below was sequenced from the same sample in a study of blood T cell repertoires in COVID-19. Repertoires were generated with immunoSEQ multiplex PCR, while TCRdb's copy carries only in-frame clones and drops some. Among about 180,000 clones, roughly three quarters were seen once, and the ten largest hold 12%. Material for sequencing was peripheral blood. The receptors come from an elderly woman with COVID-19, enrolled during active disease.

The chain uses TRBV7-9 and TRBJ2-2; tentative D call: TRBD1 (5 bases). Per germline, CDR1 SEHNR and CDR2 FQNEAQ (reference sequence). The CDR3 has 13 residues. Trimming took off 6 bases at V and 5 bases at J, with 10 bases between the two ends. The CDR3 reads CASSSGQTGELFF. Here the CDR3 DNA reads TGTGCCAGCAGTTCAGGGCAAACCGGGGAGCTGTTTTTT.

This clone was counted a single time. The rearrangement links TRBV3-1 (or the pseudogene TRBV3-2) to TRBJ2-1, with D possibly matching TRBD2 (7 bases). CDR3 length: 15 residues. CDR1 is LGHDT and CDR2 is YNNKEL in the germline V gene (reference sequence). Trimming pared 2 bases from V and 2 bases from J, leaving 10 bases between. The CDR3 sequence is CASSQRGGAYNEQFF. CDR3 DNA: TGTGCCAGCAGCCAACGAGGGGGGGCCTACAATGAGCAGTTCTTC.

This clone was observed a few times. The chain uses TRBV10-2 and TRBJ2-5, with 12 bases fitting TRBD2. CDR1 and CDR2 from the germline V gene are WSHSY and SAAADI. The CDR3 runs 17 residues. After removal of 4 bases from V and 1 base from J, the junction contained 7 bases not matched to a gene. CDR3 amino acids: CASSAGLAGMIQETQYF. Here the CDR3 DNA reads TGCGCCAGCAGTGCAGGACTAGCGGGGATGATCCAAGAGACCCAGTACTTC.

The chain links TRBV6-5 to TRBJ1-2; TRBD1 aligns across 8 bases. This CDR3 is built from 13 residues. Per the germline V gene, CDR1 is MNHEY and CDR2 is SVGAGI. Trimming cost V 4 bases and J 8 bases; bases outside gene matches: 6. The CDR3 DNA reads TGTGCCAGCAGTTCCGGGACAGGATCAGGCTACACCTTC. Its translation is CASSSGTGSGYTF.

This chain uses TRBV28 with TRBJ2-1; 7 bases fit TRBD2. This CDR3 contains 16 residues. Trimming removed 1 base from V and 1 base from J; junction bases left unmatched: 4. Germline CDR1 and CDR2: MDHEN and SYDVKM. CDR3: CASSLFGSGSYNEQFF. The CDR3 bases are TGTGCCAGCAGTTTATTTGGTAGCGGGTCCTACAATGAGCAGTTCTTC.

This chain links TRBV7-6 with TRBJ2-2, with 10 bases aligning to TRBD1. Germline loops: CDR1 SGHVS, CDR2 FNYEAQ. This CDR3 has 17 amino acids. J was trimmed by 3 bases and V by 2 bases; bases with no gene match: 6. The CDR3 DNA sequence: TGTGCCAGCAGCTTAACCCCCGGGACAGGGGACACCGGGGAGCTGTTTTTT. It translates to CASSLTPGTGDTGELFF.

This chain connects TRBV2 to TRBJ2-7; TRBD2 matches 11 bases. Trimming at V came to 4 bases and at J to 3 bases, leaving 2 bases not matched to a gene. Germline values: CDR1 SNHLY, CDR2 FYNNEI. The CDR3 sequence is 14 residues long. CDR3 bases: TGTGCCAGCAGTGCCGGGACTAGCGGCTACGAGCAGTACTTC. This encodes CASSAGTSGYEQYF.

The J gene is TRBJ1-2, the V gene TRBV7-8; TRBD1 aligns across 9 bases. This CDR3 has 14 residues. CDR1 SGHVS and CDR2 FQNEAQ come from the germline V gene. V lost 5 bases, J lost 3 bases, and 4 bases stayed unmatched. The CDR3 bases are TGTGCCAGCAGCCGGACAGGGGTAGACTATGGCTACACCTTC. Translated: CASSRTGVDYGYTF.

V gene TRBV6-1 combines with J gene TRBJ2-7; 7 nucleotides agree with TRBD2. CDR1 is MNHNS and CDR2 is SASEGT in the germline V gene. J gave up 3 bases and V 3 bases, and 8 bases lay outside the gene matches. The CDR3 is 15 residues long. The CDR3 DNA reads TGTGCCAGCAGTGATCCCCCTAGCGGCCTCTACGAGCAGTACTTC. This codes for CASSDPPSGLYEQYF.

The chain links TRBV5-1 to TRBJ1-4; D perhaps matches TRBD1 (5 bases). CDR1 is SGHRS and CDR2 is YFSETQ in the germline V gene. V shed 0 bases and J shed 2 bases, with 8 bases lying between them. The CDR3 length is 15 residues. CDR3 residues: CASSLDRGTNEKLFF. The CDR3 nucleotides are TGCGCCAGCAGCTTGGATCGGGGGACTAATGAAAAACTGTTTTTT. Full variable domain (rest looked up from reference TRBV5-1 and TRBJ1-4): KAGVTQTPRYLIKTRGQQVTLSCSPISGHRSVSWYQQTPGQGLQFLFEYFSETQRNKGNFPGRFSGRQFSNSRSEMNVSTLELGDSALYLCASSLDRGTNEKLFFGSGTQLSVL.

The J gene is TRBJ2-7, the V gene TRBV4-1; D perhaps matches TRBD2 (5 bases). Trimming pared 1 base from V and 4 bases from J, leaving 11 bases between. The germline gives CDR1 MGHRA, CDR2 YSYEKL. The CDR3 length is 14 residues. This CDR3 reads CASSQVGAWYEQYF. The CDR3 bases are TGCGCCAGCAGCCAAGTGGGAGCTTGGTACGAGCAGTACTTC.

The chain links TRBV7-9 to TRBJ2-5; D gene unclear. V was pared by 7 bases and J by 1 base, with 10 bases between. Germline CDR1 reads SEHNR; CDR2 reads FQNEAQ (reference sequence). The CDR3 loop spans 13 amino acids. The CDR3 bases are TGTGCCAGCAATGTGCCAGGCCAAGAGACCCAGTACTTC. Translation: CASNVPGQETQYF.

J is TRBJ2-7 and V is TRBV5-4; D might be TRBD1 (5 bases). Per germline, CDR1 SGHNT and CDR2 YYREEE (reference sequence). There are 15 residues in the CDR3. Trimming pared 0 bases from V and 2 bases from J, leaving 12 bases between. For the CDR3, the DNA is TGTGCCAGCAGCTTGGCTACAGGCTCCCCCTACGAGCAGTACTTC. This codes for CASSLATGSPYEQYF.

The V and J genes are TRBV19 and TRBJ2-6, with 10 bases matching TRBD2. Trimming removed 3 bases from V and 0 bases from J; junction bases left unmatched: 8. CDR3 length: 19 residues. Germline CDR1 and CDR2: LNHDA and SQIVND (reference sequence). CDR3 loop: CASSIPGLAEFSGANVLTF. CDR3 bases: TGTGCCAGTAGTATCCCTGGACTAGCGGAGTTCTCTGGGGCCAACGTCCTGACTTTC.

In nucleotides, the CDR3 is TGTGCCAGCAGCCTGAGGGACTATAGCAATCAGCCCCAGCATTTT. It translates to CASSLRDYSNQPQHF. The chain employs TRBV7-8 and TRBJ1-5; a weak D match, TRBD1 (5 bases). CDR1 and CDR2 (germline): SGHVS, FQNEAQ. This CDR3 has 15 residues. V was cut by 5 bases and J by 0 bases, with 11 bases left in between.

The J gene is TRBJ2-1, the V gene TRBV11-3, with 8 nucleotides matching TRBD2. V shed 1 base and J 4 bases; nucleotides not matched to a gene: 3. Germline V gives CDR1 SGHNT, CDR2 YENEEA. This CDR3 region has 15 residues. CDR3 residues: CASSLGGLVYNEQFF. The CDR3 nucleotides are TGTGCCAGCAGCTTAGGGGGACTAGTGTACAATGAGCAGTTCTTC.

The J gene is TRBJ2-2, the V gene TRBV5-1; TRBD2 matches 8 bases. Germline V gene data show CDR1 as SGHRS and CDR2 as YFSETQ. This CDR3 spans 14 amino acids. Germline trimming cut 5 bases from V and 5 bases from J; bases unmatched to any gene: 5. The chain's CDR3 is CASSGGLVTGELFF. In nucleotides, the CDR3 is TGCGCCAGCAGTGGGGGACTAGTTACCGGGGAGCTGTTTTTT.

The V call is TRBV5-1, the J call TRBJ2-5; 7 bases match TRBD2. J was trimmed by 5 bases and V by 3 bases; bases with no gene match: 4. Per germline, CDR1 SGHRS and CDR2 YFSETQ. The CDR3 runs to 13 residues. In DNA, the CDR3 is TGCGCCAGCAGCTGGAGCGGGACGGAGACCCAGTACTTC. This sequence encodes CASSWSGTETQYF.

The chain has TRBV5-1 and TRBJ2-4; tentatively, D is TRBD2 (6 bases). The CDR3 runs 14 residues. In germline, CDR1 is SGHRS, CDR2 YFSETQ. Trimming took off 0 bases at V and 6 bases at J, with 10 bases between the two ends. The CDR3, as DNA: TGCGCCAGCAGCTTGGCAGTGGGGGGAAACATTCAGTACTTC. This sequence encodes CASSLAVGGNIQYF.

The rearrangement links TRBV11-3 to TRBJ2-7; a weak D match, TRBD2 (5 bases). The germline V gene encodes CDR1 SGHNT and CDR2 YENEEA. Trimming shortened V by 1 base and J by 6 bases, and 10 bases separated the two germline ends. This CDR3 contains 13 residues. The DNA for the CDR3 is TGTGCCAGCAGCTTAGGGGGAGTGGGCGAGCAGTACTTC. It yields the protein CASSLGGVGEQYF.